Presented here are 12 T cell receptor beta chains from one specimen sequenced in a study of yellow fever vaccine responses in identical twins. TCRdb called the RT-PCR reads again in MiXCR, with one record for every CDR3 protein. Among about 23,000 distinct CDR3 sequences listed, under 80% were seen once. Sequenced material: T cells from blood (PBMCs), unsorted or a sorted subset (not recorded which), taken before or after yellow fever vaccination (not recorded which). The source is a woman aged 18-30 years who received the yellow fever vaccine.

This chain links TRBV4-1 with TRBJ2-3, with 11 bases aligning to TRBD1. CDR3 size: 16 residues. Per the germline V gene, CDR1 is MGHRA and CDR2 is YSYEKL. With V trimmed by 4 bases and J by 3 bases, 6 bases remained unmatched. Here the CDR3 DNA reads TGCGCCAGCAGCCCAACCGGGACAGGGGGAACAGATACGCAGTATTTT. It is translated as CASSPTGTGGTDTQYF.

The CDR3 reads CASSQGGTPQETQYF. The DNA for the CDR3 is TGTGCCAGCAGCCAAGGTGGCACCCCCCAAGAGACCCAGTACTTC. The genes are TRBV11-3 and TRBJ2-5; D is unclear. The CDR3 spans 15 residues. In germline, CDR1 is SGHNT, CDR2 YENEEA. The ends were cut back, 5 bases at V and 1 base at J, with 14 bases in the middle.

This chain connects TRBV18 to TRBJ2-3, with a tentative D call TRBD2 (6 bases). The CDR3 is 14 amino acids. V was cut by 6 bases and J by 3 bases, with 13 bases left in between. Germline V gives CDR1 KGHSH, CDR2 LQKENI. CDR3 region: CASSLMGGTDTQYF. CDR3 in DNA: TGTGCCAGCTCCCTCATGGGGGGTACAGATACGCAGTATTTT.

The chain joins TRBV28 to TRBJ2-7; D unclear. The CDR3 length is 13 residues. Germline lookup yields CDR1 MDHEN and CDR2 SYDVKM. V lost 2 bases, J lost 1 base, and 6 bases lay in between. CDR3 sequence: CASSLPPSYEQYF. The DNA for the CDR3 is TGTGCCAGCAGTTTACCCCCTTCCTACGAGCAGTACTTC. Full variable domain (missing parts from reference TRBV28 and TRBJ2-7): DVKVTQSSRYLVKRTGEKVFLECVQDMDHENMFWYRQDPGLGLRLIYFSYDVKMKEKGDIPEGYSVSREKKERFSLILESASTNQTSMYLCASSLPPSYEQYFGPGTRLTVT.

Written as DNA, the CDR3 is TGCAGCGTTGAGCCTACTAGCCACCAAGAGACCCAGTACTTC. As protein: CSVEPTSHQETQYF. This chain links TRBV29-1 with TRBJ2-5, with D possibly TRBD2 on 6 matching bases. The V gene lost 3 bases and the J gene lost 0 bases, with 11 bases spanning the gap. The CDR3 runs 14 residues. The germline V gene encodes CDR1 SQVTM and CDR2 ANQGSEA.

The chain recombines TRBV7-3 with TRBJ2-3; 8 nucleotides agree with TRBD2. Germline values: CDR1 SGHTA, CDR2 FQGTGA. The CDR3 sequence is 15 residues long. With 0 bases clipped from V and 4 bases from J, the junction kept 3 bases outside the gene matches. CDR3 DNA: TGTGCCAGCAGCTTAACTTCGGGAGGGGCAGATACGCAGTATTTT. This translates into CASSLTSGGADTQYF.

The sample holds a few counts of this clonotype. The chain carries TRBV29-1 and TRBJ1-1; D is unresolved. The CDR3 covers 13 residues. Between the trimmed V and J ends, which lost 4 bases and 0 bases, there was a span of 9 bases. Germline assignment: CDR1 SQVTM and CDR2 ANQGSEA. The CDR3 spells CSVGPGMNTEAFF. CDR3 nucleotides: TGCAGCGTTGGCCCAGGTATGAACACTGAAGCTTTCTTT.

V usage is TRBV5-5 and J usage is TRBJ2-2; D gene uncertain. Per the germline V gene, CDR1 is SGHKS and CDR2 is YYEKEE (reference sequence). Deletions cut 0 bases from V and 4 bases from J, with 10 bases between. The CDR3 is 15 amino acids. In nucleotides, the CDR3 is TGTGCCAGCAGCTTGGATCCGGGCATCACCGGGGAGCTGTTTTTT. This codes for CASSLDPGITGELFF.

This clonotype was picked up a small number of times. The chain employs TRBV6-1 and TRBJ2-4; 11 bases map to TRBD1. Germline V gene data show CDR1 as MNHNS and CDR2 as SASEGT. Trimming at V came to 6 bases and at J to 2 bases, leaving 6 bases not matched to a gene. This CDR3 is 16 amino acids long. The CDR3 DNA reads TGTGCCAGCAGCTTCGGACAGGGGGCCTCCAAAAACATTCAGTACTTC. This encodes CASSFGQGASKNIQYF.

The rearrangement joins TRBV12-3 or TRBV12-4 to TRBJ1-3; 7 bases are a match to TRBD1. After removal of 10 bases from V and 2 bases from J, the junction contained 2 bases not matched to a gene. The CDR3 contains 12 residues. CDR3 DNA: TGTGCCACCGACAGGGCTGGAAACACCATATATTTT. This encodes CATDRAGNTIYF.

The genes are TRBV12-3 or TRBV12-4 and TRBJ2-5; 8 bases are a match to TRBD1. Trimming cost V 4 bases and J 5 bases; bases outside gene matches: 15. The CDR3 extends over 17 amino acids. The CDR3 spells CASSWWLADRVRETQYF. As DNA, the CDR3 is TGTGCCAGCAGTTGGTGGTTGGCGGACAGGGTACGGGAGACCCAGTACTTC.

The sample holds a few counts of this clonotype. The chain is built from TRBV18 and TRBJ2-5, with TRBD2 as a possible D gene (6 bases). Germline V lookup: CDR1 KGHSH, CDR2 LQKENI. The CDR3 extends over 12 amino acids. The V end lost 2 bases, the J end lost 5 bases, and 6 bases lay between the germline ends. In nucleotides, the CDR3 is TGTGCCAGCTCACCAGGGAGGGAGACCCAGTACTTC. This gives the protein CASSPGRETQYF.